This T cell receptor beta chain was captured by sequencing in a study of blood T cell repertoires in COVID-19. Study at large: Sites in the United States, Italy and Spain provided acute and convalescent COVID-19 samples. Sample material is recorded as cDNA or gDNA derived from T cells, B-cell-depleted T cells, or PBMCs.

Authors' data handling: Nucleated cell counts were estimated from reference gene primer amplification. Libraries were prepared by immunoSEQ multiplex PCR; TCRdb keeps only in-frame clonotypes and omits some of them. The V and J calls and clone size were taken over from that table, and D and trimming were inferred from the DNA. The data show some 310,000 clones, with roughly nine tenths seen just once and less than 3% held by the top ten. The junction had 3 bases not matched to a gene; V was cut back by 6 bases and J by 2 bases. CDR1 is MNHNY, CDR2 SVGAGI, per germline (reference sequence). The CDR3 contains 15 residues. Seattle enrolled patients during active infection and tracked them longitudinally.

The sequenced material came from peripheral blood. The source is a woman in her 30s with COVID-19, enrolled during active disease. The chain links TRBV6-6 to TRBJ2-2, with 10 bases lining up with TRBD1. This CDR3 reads CASRPTGGNTGELFF. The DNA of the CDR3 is TGTGCCAGCAGGCCGACAGGGGGCAACACCGGGGAGCTGTTTTTT.